These 2 T cell receptor beta chains share one sample of origin, sequenced in a study of blood T cells in healthy people across ages. A second PCR of roughly 7 to 11 cycles used a sample-barcoded 5' primer and a J-beta primer mix. TCRdb used MiXCR to reprocess the 5' RACE reads, holding one entry per CDR3 protein. The data show over a million distinct CDR3 sequences, around 27% seen once. This sample also belongs to another study, concerning T cells of mothers and their children.

Sequencing was performed on blood. These receptor sequences come from a girl aged 2 to 9 in good health.

The chain joins TRBV20-1 to TRBJ2-7, with D uncertain. This CDR3 spans 14 amino acids. The ends were cut back, 0 bases at V and 0 bases at J, with 9 bases in the middle. Germline assignment: CDR1 DFQATT and CDR2 SNEGSKA (reference sequence). The CDR3 DNA sequence: TGCAGTGCTAGAGATCAGGACGCCTCCTACGAGCAGTACTTC. Protein: CSARDQDASYEQYF.

The chain recombines TRBV4-1 with TRBJ1-5; 8 nucleotides agree with TRBD1. The length of the CDR3 is 17 residues. With 4 bases clipped from V and 1 base from J, the junction kept 9 bases outside the gene matches. In germline, CDR1 is MGHRA, CDR2 YSYEKL. The CDR3 loop reads CASSPIETGVSNQPQHF. The CDR3 DNA follows: TGCGCCAGCAGCCCAATTGAGACAGGGGTAAGCAATCAGCCCCAGCATTTT.